The source of this T cell receptor beta chain is a study of post-analysis software for immune sequencing data. Study overall: There were relapsing-remitting, secondary progressive and progressive-relapsing multiple sclerosis among the disease courses included. Study results and limitations: Controls had lower frequencies than patients of five or six TRBV segments, which included TRBV5-6, TRBV5-1 and TRBV20-1.

Unique molecular identifiers featured in each of the TCR beta cDNA libraries. TCRdb used MiXCR to reprocess the PCR reads, holding one entry per CDR3 protein. There are some 800,000 distinct CDR3 sequences in the sample; around 45% occur only once, and roughly 4.4% lies in the top ten. This clonotype was seen more than once but under ten times. Its antigen is not known. The V and J ends lost 3 bases and 12 bases, in that order; junction bases with no gene match: 9. The CDR3 loop spans 14 amino acids. The clonotype originates from a girl between 5 and 17 years old with multiple sclerosis. The sequenced material came from blood. This chain links TRBV12-3 or TRBV12-4 with TRBJ1-5, with 9 bases lining up with TRBD1. Here the CDR3 reads CASSFGATGQGQHF. In DNA form, the CDR3 reads TGTGCCAGCAGTTTTGGGGCCACGGGACAGGGCCAGCATTTT.